The 26 T cell receptor beta chains presented below share a single source sample, sequenced in a study of blood T cell repertoires in COVID-19. Produced via immunoSEQ multiplex PCR; TCRdb's table is partial and in-frame only. The sample includes more than 250,000 clones, around four fifths seen only once; the top ten take 1.2%. Sample: peripheral blood. The receptors derive from a woman aged 45-60 years with acute or convalescent COVID-19.

This clone has more than one count but fewer than ten. The chain recombines TRBV7-9 with TRBJ1-3, with TRBD1 matching over 8 bases. Per the germline V gene, CDR1 is SEHNR and CDR2 is FQNEAQ (reference sequence). This CDR3 comprises 12 residues. Trimming removed 10 bases from V and 4 bases from J; junction bases left unmatched: 3. CDR3 region: CAKQGEGNTIYF. CDR3 DNA: TGTGCCAAACAGGGGGAAGGAAACACCATATATTTT.

This sequence joins TRBV27 and TRBJ2-5; 9 nucleotides line up with TRBD2. The V gene's germline CDR1 is MNHEY and CDR2 SMNVEV (reference sequence). The CDR3 has 14 residues. Unmatched junction bases numbered 5, after V lost 4 bases and J lost 5 bases. CDR3 residues: CASSSYTSGETQYF. The CDR3 region has the DNA TGTGCCAGCAGTTCCTATACTAGCGGGGAGACCCAGTACTTC.

The genes are TRBV9 and TRBJ2-5; tentatively, D is TRBD1 (6 bases). Germline V gene sequence: CDR1 SGDLS, CDR2 YYNGEE. This CDR3 contains 15 residues. Trimming removed 4 bases at V and 2 bases at J, with 15 bases between. CDR3 in DNA: TGTGCCAGCAGCCCGCGCCAGGGGATGCAAGAGACCCAGTACTTC. As protein: CASSPRQGMQETQYF.

This clone was found once. The chain combines TRBV6-2 or TRBV6-3 with TRBJ2-2; possible D gene TRBD1, 6 bases. Trimming removed 4 bases at V and 8 bases at J, with 14 bases between. The CDR3 covers 14 residues. CDR1 is MNHEY, CDR2 SVGEGT, per germline. The CDR3 here is CASSSSRGRGELFF. As DNA, the CDR3 is TGTGCCAGCAGTTCCTCCAGGGGCAGGGGGGAGCTGTTTTTT.

The V call is TRBV7-8, the J call TRBJ2-2; 7 nucleotides line up with TRBD1. This CDR3 has 16 amino acids. The V gene's germline CDR1 is SGHVS and CDR2 FQNEAQ. J gave up 8 bases and V 5 bases, and 14 bases lay outside the gene matches. For the CDR3, the DNA is TGTGCCAGCAGCATAACTCCGGGACAGATGGCTGGGGAGCTGTTTTTT. The encoded protein is CASSITPGQMAGELFF.

The rearrangement joins TRBV5-1 to TRBJ1-2; D may be TRBD1 (6 bases). The CDR3 totals 13 residues. The V gene lost 1 base and the J gene lost 8 bases, with 12 bases spanning the gap. CDR1 SGHRS and CDR2 YFSETQ come from the germline V gene. The CDR3 DNA reads TGCGCCAGCAGCTTGTCAGGGGCGGAGGGCTACACCTTC. Translation gives CASSLSGAEGYTF.

This clone was counted only a few times. The V gene is TRBV6-2 or TRBV6-3, the J gene TRBJ2-2; unclear D gene. The CDR3 runs 14 residues. CDR1 is MNHEY and CDR2 is SVGEGT in the germline V gene. The V end was cut by 1 base, the J end by 0 bases, with 3 bases between. CDR3 DNA sequence: TGTGCCAGCAGTTACTTAACGAACACCGGGGAGCTGTTTTTT. Translating gives CASSYLTNTGELFF.

V usage is TRBV11-2 and J usage is TRBJ1-5; D is unclear. The ends were cut back, 4 bases at V and 0 bases at J, with 10 bases in the middle. In germline, CDR1 is SGHAT, CDR2 FQNNGV. CDR3 length: 15 amino acids. The CDR3 reads CASSSNGISNQPQHF. The DNA of the CDR3 is TGTGCCAGCAGCTCCAACGGGATTAGCAATCAGCCCCAGCATTTT. Together with reference TRBV11-2 and TRBJ1-5, the CDR3 gives the full variable domain: EAGVAQSPRYKIIEKRQSVAFWCNPISGHATLYWYQQILGQGPKLLIQFQNNGVVDDSQLPKDRFSAERLKGVDSTLKIQPAKLEDSAVYLCASSSNGISNQPQHFGDGTRLSIL.

This clone turned up a few times. This chain links TRBV11-3 with TRBJ2-2; 7 positions agree with TRBD1. Germline V gives CDR1 SGHNT, CDR2 YENEEA. After removal of 5 bases from V and 4 bases from J, the junction contained 4 bases not matched to a gene. This CDR3 has 14 residues. DNA for the CDR3: TGTGCCAGCAGCGGCGACAGGGTCACCGGGGAGCTGTTTTTT. It specifies CASSGDRVTGELFF.

The rearrangement joins TRBV10-1 to TRBJ2-3; D is possibly TRBD1 (6 bases). V was trimmed by 3 bases and J by 4 bases, leaving 8 bases between them. CDR1 and CDR2 from the germline V gene are WNHNN and SYGVQD (reference sequence). The CDR3 has 13 amino acids. CDR3 residues: CASSEPGADTQYF. The CDR3 DNA follows: TGCGCCAGCAGTGAACCAGGGGCAGATACGCAGTATTTT.

The chain couples TRBV15 to TRBJ1-5; a possible D gene is TRBD1 (5 bases). CDR1 and CDR2 from the germline V gene are LNHNV and YYDKDF (reference sequence). CDR3 size: 22 residues. V shed 1 base and J shed 1 base, with 29 bases lying between them. The CDR3 bases are TGTGCCACCAGCAGAGGCGGGGTGTATCGTCGGGATACAGGAGGGAGCAATCAGCCCCAGCATTTT. Protein sequence: CATSRGGVYRRDTGGSNQPQHF.

This clone was counted between two and nine times. The chain uses TRBV5-1 and TRBJ2-2, with D perhaps TRBD2 (6 bases). Trimming pared 4 bases from V and 6 bases from J, leaving 13 bases between. CDR3 length: 14 residues. Germline CDR1 is SGHRS and CDR2 is YFSETQ. The CDR3 DNA is TGCGCCAGCAGCAGGGACTCCGGTGCCGGGGAGCTGTTTTTT. Its protein product is CASSRDSGAGELFF.

The J gene is TRBJ1-1, the V gene TRBV18; 8 bases match TRBD1. The CDR3 totals 18 residues. With V trimmed by 0 bases and J by 1 base, 10 bases remained unmatched. Germline assignment: CDR1 KGHSH and CDR2 LQKENI. CDR3 in amino acids: CASSPPVGRGLGNTEAFF. In nucleotides, the CDR3 is TGTGCCAGCTCACCACCGGTAGGCAGGGGGCTTGGGAACACTGAAGCTTTCTTT.

V usage is TRBV7-7 and J usage is TRBJ2-1, with 8 bases identical to TRBD2. Germline CDR1 and CDR2: SSHAT and FNYEAQ (reference sequence). The junction had 6 bases not matched to a gene; V was cut back by 4 bases and J by 4 bases. The CDR3 runs 15 residues. CDR3 sequence: CASSSGVAGYNEQFF. CDR3 bases: TGTGCCAGCAGCTCCGGGGTAGCGGGGTACAATGAGCAGTTCTTC.

This clone was recorded a few times. The J gene is TRBJ1-5, the V gene TRBV2; D not resolved. The CDR3 is 16 residues long. With 1 base removed from V and 2 bases from J, the gap between germline ends came to 12 bases. Germline V CDR1 and CDR2: SNHLY, FYNNEI. The CDR3, as DNA: TGTGCCAGCAGTGAAGTGGCAGGATGGGGCAATCAGCCCCAGCATTTT. Translation: CASSEVAGWGNQPQHF. Full variable domain (outside the CDR3, taken from reference TRBV2 and TRBJ1-5): EPEVTQTPSHQVTQMGQEVILRCVPISNHLYFYWYRQILGQKVEFLVSFYNNEISEKSEIFDDQFSVERPDGSNFTLKIRSTKLEDSAMYFCASSEVAGWGNQPQHFGDGTRLSIL.

This clone has a single count. V is TRBV19 and J is TRBJ1-2; 8 nucleotides line up with TRBD1. The CDR3 has 15 residues. With 1 base clipped from V and 4 bases from J, the junction kept 5 bases outside the gene matches. The V gene's germline CDR1 is LNHDA and CDR2 SQIVND (reference sequence). CDR3 protein: CASSIAAGGTYGYTF. For the CDR3, the DNA is TGTGCCAGTAGTATAGCGGCAGGGGGCACCTATGGCTACACCTTC.

This clone came up many times. The CDR3 bases are TGTGCCAGTAGTGGTGGCAGCTACGAGCAGTACTTC. Translation: CASSGGSYEQYF. The rearrangement links TRBV19 to TRBJ2-7; D gene unclear. V was clipped by 5 bases and J by 3 bases, with 8 bases between them. Germline V gene lookup returns CDR1 LNHDA and CDR2 SQIVND (reference sequence). The CDR3 has 12 amino acids.

The chain carries TRBV19 and TRBJ1-1; tentative D call: TRBD1 (6 bases). Trimming stripped 6 bases from V and 1 base from J, with 9 bases between. This CDR3 is built from 13 residues. Germline CDR1 is LNHDA and CDR2 is SQIVND (reference sequence). The CDR3 region is CASRGQWNTEAFF. The CDR3 DNA follows: TGTGCCAGTAGAGGACAGTGGAACACTGAAGCTTTCTTT.

This chain connects TRBV5-1 to TRBJ1-1, with D maybe TRBD1 (5 bases). This CDR3 has 13 residues. Trimming stripped 2 bases from V and 7 bases from J, with 12 bases between. Germline lookup yields CDR1 SGHRS and CDR2 YFSETQ. CDR3 in amino acids: CASSFKGDIEAFF. For the CDR3, the DNA is TGCGCCAGCAGCTTTAAAGGGGATATTGAAGCTTTCTTT.

This clone was observed a handful of times. V and J are TRBV21-1 and TRBJ1-1; TRBD1, as called in the table, went unchecked against the DNA. TRBV21-1 is a recognized pseudogene. There are 15 residues in the CDR3. Here the CDR3 DNA reads TGTGCCAGCAGCCTTAAGGGGTACCCAGACACTGAAGCTTTCTTT. It encodes CASSLKGYPDTEAFF.

The V call is TRBV25-1, the J call TRBJ2-1, with D possibly being TRBD1 (6 bases). CDR1 is MGHDK and CDR2 is SYGVNS in the germline V gene. The CDR3 extends over 11 amino acids. V lost 11 bases, J lost 4 bases, and 9 bases lay in between. The CDR3 loop reads CAAGQYNEQFF. CDR3 coding DNA: TGTGCCGCCGGACAGTACAATGAGCAGTTCTTC. Using reference TRBV25-1 and TRBJ2-1 for the parts outside the CDR3, the full variable domain is EADIYQTPRYLVIGTGKKITLECSQTMGHDKMYWYQQDPGMELHLIHYSYGVNSTEKGDLSSESTVSRIRTEHFPLTLESARPSHTSQYLCAAGQYNEQFFGPGTRLTVL.

The chain couples TRBV6-5 to TRBJ1-5, with a weak D call TRBD1 (5 bases). This CDR3 spans 14 amino acids. The V and J ends lost 6 bases and 3 bases respectively, with 12 bases between them. CDR1 and CDR2 from the germline V gene are MNHEY and SVGAGI. CDR3 coding DNA: TGTGCCAGCAGGCCCCGACAGTACAATCAGCCCCAGCATTTT. It translates to CASRPRQYNQPQHF.

This sequence joins TRBV6-1 and TRBJ1-1, with TRBD1 matching 8 bases. The CDR3 has 16 residues. Germline V gives CDR1 MNHNS, CDR2 SASEGT. V was pared by 3 bases and J by 3 bases, with 9 bases of the junction left unmatched. CDR3 sequence (DNA): TGTGCCAGCAGTGAGTGGACAGGGTATTTGTACACTGAAGCTTTCTTT. Its translation: CASSEWTGYLYTEAFF.

The genes are TRBV30 and TRBJ1-2; 10 positions agree with TRBD1. Per the germline V gene, CDR1 is GTSNPN and CDR2 is SVGIG (reference sequence). This CDR3 has 13 amino acids. The J segment lost 10 bases and the V segment lost 2 bases, leaving 7 bases of the junction unmatched. Here the CDR3 DNA reads TGTGCCTGGAGTTTATCCGGGACAGGGGACTACACCTTC. Encoded protein: CAWSLSGTGDYTF.

V is TRBV18 and J is TRBJ2-3, with a tentative D call TRBD2 (5 bases). Germline lookup yields CDR1 KGHSH and CDR2 LQKENI. Trimming stripped 0 bases from V and 3 bases from J, with 10 bases between. The CDR3 runs to 15 residues. CDR3 DNA sequence: TGTGCCAGCTCACCACCAAACCGGGGAACAGATACGCAGTATTTT. Protein sequence: CASSPPNRGTDTQYF.

V usage is TRBV29-1 and J usage is TRBJ2-1; D possibly corresponds to TRBD1 (5 bases). Trimming cost V 6 bases and J 10 bases, with 7 bases left between them. This CDR3 has 9 amino acids. Germline assignment: CDR1 SQVTM and CDR2 ANQGSEA. The CDR3 sequence: CSVGHEQFF. CDR3 in DNA: TGCAGCGTGGGGCACGAGCAGTTCTTC.